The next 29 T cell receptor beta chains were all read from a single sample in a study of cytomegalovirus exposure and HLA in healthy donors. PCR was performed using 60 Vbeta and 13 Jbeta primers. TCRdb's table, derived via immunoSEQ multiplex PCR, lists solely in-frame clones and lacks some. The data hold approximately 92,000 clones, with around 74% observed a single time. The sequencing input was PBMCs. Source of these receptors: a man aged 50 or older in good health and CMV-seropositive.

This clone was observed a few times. DNA of the CDR3: TGTGCCTGGAGTCCCAGACAGGGAGGAACTCAGCCCCAGCATTTT. Encoded protein: CAWSPRQGGTQPQHF. V and J are TRBV30 and TRBJ1-5; TRBD1 agrees at 7 bases. The length of the CDR3 is 15 residues. Losses at the gene ends were 2 bases for V and 6 bases for J; bases not matched to a gene: 10. Germline values: CDR1 GTSNPN, CDR2 SVGIG (reference sequence).

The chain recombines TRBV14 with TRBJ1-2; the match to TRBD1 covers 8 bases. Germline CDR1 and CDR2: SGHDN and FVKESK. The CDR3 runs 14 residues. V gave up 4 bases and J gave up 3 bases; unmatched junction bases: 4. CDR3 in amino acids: CASSPGQGYYGYTF. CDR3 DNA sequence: TGTGCCAGCAGCCCAGGACAGGGATACTATGGCTACACCTTC.

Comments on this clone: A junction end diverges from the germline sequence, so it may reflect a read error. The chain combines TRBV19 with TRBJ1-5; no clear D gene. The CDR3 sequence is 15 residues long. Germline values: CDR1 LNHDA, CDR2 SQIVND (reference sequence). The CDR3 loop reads CASSIDQRSSQPQHF. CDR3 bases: TGTGCCAGTAGTATAGATCAGCGGAGCAGTCAGCCCCAGCATTTT.

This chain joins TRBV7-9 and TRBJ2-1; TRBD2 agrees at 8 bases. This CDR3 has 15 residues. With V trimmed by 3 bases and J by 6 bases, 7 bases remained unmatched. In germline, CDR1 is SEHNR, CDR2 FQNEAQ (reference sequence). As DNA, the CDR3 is TGTGCCAGCAGCTTCAGACTAGCGACGGGCAATGAGCAGTTCTTC. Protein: CASSFRLATGNEQFF. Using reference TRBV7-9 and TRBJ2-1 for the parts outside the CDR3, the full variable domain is DTGVSQNPRHKITKRGQNVTFRCDPISEHNRLYWYRQTLGQGPEFLTYFQNEAQLEKSRLLSDRFSAERPKGSFSTLEIQRTEQGDSAMYLCASSFRLATGNEQFFGPGTRLTVL.

This CDR3 is CASSVSSTDTQYF. In nucleotides, the CDR3 is TGTGCCAGCAGCGTGTCTAGCACAGATACGCAGTATTTT. The chain combines TRBV9 with TRBJ2-3; D is undetermined. CDR3 size: 13 residues. V dropped 2 bases and J dropped 0 bases, with 4 bases sitting between them. The germline CDR1 and CDR2 sequences are SGDLS and YYNGEE.

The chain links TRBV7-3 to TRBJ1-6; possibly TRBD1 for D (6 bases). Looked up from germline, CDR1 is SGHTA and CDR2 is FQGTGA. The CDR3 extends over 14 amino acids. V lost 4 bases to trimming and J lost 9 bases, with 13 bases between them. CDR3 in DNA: TGTGCCAGCAGCTGGACAACCAGGGGTTCACCCCTCCACTTT. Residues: CASSWTTRGSPLHF.

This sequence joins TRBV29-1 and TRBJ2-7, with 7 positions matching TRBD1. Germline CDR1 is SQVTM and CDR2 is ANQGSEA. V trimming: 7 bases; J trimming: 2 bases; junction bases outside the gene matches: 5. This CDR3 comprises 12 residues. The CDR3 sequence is CSDQGEPYEQYF. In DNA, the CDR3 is TGCAGCGACCAGGGGGAACCCTACGAGCAGTACTTC.

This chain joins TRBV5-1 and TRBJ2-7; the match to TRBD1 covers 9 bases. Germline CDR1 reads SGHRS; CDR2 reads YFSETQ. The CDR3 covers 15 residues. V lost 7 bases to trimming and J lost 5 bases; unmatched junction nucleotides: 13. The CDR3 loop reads CASGAYGTGTNEQYF. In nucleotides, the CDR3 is TGCGCCAGCGGCGCGTATGGGACAGGGACCAACGAGCAGTACTTC.

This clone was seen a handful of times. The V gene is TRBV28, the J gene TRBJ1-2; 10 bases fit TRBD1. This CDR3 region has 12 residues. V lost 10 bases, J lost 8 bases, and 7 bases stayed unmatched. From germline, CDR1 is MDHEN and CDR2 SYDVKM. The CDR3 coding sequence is TGTGCCACCGACGGACAGGGGGACGGCTACACCTTC. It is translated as CATDGQGDGYTF.

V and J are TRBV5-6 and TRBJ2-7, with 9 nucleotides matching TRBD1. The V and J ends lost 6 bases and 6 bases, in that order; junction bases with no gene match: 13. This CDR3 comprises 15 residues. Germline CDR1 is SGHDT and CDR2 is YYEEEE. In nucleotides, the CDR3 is TGTGCCAGCATGTATAGGGACAGGGCCTCTGGCGAGCAGTACTTC. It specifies CASMYRDRASGEQYF. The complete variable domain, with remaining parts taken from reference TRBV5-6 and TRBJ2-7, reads DAGVTQSPTHLIKTRGQQVTLRCSPKSGHDTVSWYQQALGQGPQFIFQYYEEEERQRGNFPDRFSGHQFPNYSSELNVNALLLGDSALYLCASMYRDRASGEQYFGPGTRLTVT.

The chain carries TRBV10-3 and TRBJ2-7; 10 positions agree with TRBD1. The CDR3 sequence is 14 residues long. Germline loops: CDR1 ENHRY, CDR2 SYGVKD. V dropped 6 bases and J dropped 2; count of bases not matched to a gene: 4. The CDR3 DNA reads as TGTGCCATCAGGGGGACAGGGGACCCCTACGAGCAGTACTTC. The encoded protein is CAIRGTGDPYEQYF.

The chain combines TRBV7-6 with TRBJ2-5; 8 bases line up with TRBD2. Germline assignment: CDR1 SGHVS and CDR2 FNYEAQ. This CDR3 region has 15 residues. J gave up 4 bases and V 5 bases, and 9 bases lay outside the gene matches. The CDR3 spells CASSQRGIGGETQYF. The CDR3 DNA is TGTGCCAGCAGCCAGCGGGGGATAGGTGGAGAGACCCAGTACTTC. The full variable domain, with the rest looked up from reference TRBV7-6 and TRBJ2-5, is GAGVSQSPRYKVTKRGQDVALRCDPISGHVSLYWYRQALGQGPEFLTYFNYEAQQDKSGLPNDRFSAERPEGSISTLTIQRTEQRDSAMYRCASSQRGIGGETQYFGPGTRLLVL.

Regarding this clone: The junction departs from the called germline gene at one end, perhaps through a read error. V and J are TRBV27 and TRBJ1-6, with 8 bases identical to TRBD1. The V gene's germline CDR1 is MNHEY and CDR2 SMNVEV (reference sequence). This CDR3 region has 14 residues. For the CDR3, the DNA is TGTGCCAGCAGCTACAGGACAGGGAGTTCACCCCTCAACTTT. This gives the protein CASSYRTGSSPLNF.

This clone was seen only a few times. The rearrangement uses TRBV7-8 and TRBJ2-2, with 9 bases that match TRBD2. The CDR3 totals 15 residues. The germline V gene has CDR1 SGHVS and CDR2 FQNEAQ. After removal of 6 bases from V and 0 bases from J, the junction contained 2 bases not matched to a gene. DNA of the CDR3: TGTGCCAGCAGGGTAGCGGGGGCGAACACCGGGGAGCTGTTTTTT. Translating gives CASRVAGANTGELFF.

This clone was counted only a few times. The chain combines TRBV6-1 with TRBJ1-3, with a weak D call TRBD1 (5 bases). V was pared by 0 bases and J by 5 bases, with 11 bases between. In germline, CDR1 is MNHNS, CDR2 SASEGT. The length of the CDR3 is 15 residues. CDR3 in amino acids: CASSEAGHFRNTIYF. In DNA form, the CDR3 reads TGTGCCAGCAGTGAAGCTGGACATTTTCGAAACACCATATATTTT.

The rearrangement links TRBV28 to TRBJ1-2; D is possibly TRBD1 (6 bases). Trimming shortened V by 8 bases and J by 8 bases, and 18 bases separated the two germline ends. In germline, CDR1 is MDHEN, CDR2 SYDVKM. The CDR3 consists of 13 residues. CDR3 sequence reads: CASGGDTSRGYTF. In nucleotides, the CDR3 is TGTGCCAGCGGGGGGGACACAAGTAGGGGCTACACCTTC.

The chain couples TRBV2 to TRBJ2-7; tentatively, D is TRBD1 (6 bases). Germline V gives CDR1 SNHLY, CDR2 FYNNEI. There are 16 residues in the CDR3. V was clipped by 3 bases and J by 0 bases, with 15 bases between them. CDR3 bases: TGTGCCAGCAGTGACCGGACAGTTTTGACCTCCTACGAGCAGTACTTC. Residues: CASSDRTVLTSYEQYF.

The CDR3, as DNA: TGTGCCAGCAGCTTTAGGGTAACAGGGTCCACTGAAGCTTTCTTT. It translates to CASSFRVTGSTEAFF. The rearrangement uses TRBV11-1 and TRBJ1-1; D perhaps matches TRBD1 (6 bases). CDR1 and CDR2 from the germline V gene are SGHAT and FQDESV (reference sequence). V lost 3 bases to trimming and J lost 4 bases, with 15 bases between them. The CDR3 consists of 15 residues.

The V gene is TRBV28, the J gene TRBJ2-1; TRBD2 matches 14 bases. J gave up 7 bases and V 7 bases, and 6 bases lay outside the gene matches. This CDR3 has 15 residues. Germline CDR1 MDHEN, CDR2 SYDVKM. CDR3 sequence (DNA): TGTGCCAGCACAACGGGACTAGCGGGGGCGAATGAGCAGTTCTTC. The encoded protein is CASTTGLAGANEQFF. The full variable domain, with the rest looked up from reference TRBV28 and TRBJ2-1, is DVKVTQSSRYLVKRTGEKVFLECVQDMDHENMFWYRQDPGLGLRLIYFSYDVKMKEKGDIPEGYSVSREKKERFSLILESASTNQTSMYLCASTTGLAGANEQFFGPGTRLTVL.

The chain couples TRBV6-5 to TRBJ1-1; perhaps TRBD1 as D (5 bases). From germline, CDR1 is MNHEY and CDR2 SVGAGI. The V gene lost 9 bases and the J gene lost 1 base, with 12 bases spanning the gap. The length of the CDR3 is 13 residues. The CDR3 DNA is TGTGCCAGTAGCAGGGTCCCGAACACTGAAGCTTTCTTT. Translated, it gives CASSRVPNTEAFF.

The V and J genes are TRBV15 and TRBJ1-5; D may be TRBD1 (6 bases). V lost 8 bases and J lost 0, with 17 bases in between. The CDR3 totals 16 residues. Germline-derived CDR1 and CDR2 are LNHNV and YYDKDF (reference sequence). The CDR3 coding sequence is TGTGCCACCCGGGGGGGCAGTCCCATTAGCAATCAGCCCCAGCATTTT. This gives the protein CATRGGSPISNQPQHF.

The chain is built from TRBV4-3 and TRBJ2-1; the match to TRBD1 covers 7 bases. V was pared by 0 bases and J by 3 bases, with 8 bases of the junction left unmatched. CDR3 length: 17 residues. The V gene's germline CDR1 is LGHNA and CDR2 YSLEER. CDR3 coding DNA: TGCGCCAGCAGCCAAGAAGGAGGCGGACAGGACTACAATGAGCAGTTCTTC. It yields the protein CASSQEGGGQDYNEQFF.

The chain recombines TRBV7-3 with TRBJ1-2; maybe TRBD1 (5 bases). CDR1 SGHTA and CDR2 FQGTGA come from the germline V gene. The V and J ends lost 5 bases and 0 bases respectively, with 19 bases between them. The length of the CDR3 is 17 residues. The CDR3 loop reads CASSPRVRGSPNYGYTF. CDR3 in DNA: TGTGCCAGCAGCCCACGAGTAAGGGGCAGCCCTAACTATGGCTACACCTTC.

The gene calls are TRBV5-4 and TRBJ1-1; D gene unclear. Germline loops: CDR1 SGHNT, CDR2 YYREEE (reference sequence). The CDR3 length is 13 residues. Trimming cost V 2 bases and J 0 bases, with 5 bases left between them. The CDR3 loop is CASSFGLNTEAFF. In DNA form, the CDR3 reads TGTGCCAGCAGCTTCGGGTTGAACACTGAAGCTTTCTTT.

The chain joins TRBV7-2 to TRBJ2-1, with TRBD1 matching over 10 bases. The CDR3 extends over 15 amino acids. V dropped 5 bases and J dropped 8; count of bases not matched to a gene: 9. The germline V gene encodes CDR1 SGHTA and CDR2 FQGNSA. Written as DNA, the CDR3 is TGTGCCAGCAGCGATCGACAGGGGGCTAGGGATGAGCAGTTCTTC. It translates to CASSDRQGARDEQFF.

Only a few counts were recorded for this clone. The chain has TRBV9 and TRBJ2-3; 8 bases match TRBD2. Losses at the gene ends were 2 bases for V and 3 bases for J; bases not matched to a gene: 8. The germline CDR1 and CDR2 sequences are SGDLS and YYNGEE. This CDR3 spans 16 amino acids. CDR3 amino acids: CASSVHGGVETDTQYF. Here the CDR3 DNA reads TGTGCCAGCAGCGTCCACGGGGGGGTGGAGACAGATACGCAGTATTTT. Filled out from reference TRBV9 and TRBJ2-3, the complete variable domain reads DSGVTQTPKHLITATGQRVTLRCSPRSGDLSVYWYQQSLDQGLQFLIQYYNGEERAKGNILERFSAQQFPDLHSELNLSSLELGDSALYFCASSVHGGVETDTQYFGPGTRLTVL.

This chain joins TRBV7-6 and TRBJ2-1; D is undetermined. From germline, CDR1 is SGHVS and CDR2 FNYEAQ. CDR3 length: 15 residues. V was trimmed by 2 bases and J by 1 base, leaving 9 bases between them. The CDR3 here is CASSLQSESYNEQFF. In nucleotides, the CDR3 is TGTGCCAGCAGCTTACAATCGGAGTCCTACAATGAGCAGTTCTTC.

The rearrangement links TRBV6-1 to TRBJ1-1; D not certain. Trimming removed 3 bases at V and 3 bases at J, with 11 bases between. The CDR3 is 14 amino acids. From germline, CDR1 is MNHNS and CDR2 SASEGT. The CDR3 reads CASSERTADTEAFF. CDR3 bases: TGTGCCAGCAGTGAGCGTACAGCGGACACTGAAGCTTTCTTT.

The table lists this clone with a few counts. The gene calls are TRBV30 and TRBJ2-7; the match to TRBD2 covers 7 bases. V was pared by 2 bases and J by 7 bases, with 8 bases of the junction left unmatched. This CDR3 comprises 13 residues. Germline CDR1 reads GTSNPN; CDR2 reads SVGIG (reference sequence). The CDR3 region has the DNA TGTGCCTGGAGTTTGGGACTAAAGGGGGAGCAGTACTTC. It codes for CAWSLGLKGEQYF.